The 9 T cell receptor beta chains listed next were all sequenced from one sample in a study of response to subunit inactivated influenza vaccine. From the RT-PCR reads, TCRdb called clonotypes with MiXCR, one entry per CDR3 protein. The table includes approximately 570,000 distinct CDR3 sequences, 6.5% to 8% detected once. Sequencing used PBMCs from blood, obtained less than 25 months after vaccination. Source of these receptors: a man aged 45 to 75 who received an inactivated influenza vaccine.

This clonotype was recorded at least ten times. The junction departs from the called germline gene at one end, perhaps through a read error. The chain has TRBV7-7 and TRBJ2-1, with TRBD2 identical over 7 bases. The CDR3 contains 13 residues. CDR1 SSHAT and CDR2 FNYEAQ come from the germline V gene (reference sequence). CDR3 in DNA: TGTGCTAGCAGCTTAGAACTAGCGAATGAGCAGTTCTTC. Its protein is CASSLELANEQFF.

This clonotype was counted at least ten times. The chain recombines TRBV20-1 with TRBJ2-2, with 8 bases lining up with TRBD1. CDR1 and CDR2 from the germline V gene are DFQATT and SNEGSKA (reference sequence). Trimming took 3 bases from V and 4 from J; bases not matched to a gene: 4. The CDR3 runs 14 residues. In DNA, the CDR3 is TGCAGTGCTAGTGGACAGGGTGGCACCGGGGAGCTGTTTTTT. This gives the protein CSASGQGGTGELFF.

This clonotype was counted at least ten times. The J gene is TRBJ1-1, the V gene TRBV4-1, with 7 positions matching TRBD1. The CDR3 is 14 amino acids. CDR1 and CDR2 (germline): MGHRA, YSYEKL. With V trimmed by 4 bases and J by 0 bases, 2 bases remained unmatched. The CDR3 loop is CASSPGQLNTEAFF. CDR3 DNA: TGCGCCAGCAGCCCGGGACAGCTGAACACTGAAGCTTTCTTT.

The chain couples TRBV7-9 to TRBJ2-3; 7 nucleotides match TRBD2. The CDR3 is 14 amino acids. The germline V gene encodes CDR1 SEHNR and CDR2 FQNEAQ (reference sequence). Trimming cost V 3 bases and J 10 bases; bases outside gene matches: 10. Here the CDR3 reads CASSLGDYLGAQYF. As DNA, the CDR3 is TGTGCCAGCAGCTTGGGGGACTACCTAGGTGCGCAGTATTTT.

This clonotype has more than one count but fewer than ten. The rearrangement links TRBV30 to TRBJ2-5, with TRBD2 identical over 7 bases. Unmatched junction bases numbered 4, after V lost 0 bases and J lost 3 bases. CDR1 GTSNPN and CDR2 SVGIG come from the germline V gene (reference sequence). The CDR3 is made up of 14 amino acids. The CDR3 sequence: CAWSVLREKETQYF. In DNA form, the CDR3 reads TGTGCCTGGAGTGTTTTGCGGGAGAAAGAGACCCAGTACTTC.

The chain uses TRBV5-1 and TRBJ2-1; D is possibly TRBD2 (7 bases). This CDR3 region has 18 residues. V gave up 1 base and J gave up 6 bases, with 23 bases separating them. In germline, CDR1 is SGHRS, CDR2 YFSETQ. The CDR3: CASSLRNGFWGGSNEQFF. The CDR3 nucleotides read TGCGCCAGCAGCTTGCGAAATGGGTTTTGGGGGGGCTCCAATGAGCAGTTCTTC. Looking up the rest from reference TRBV5-1 and TRBJ2-1 gives the full variable domain: KAGVTQTPRYLIKTRGQQVTLSCSPISGHRSVSWYQQTPGQGLQFLFEYFSETQRNKGNFPGRFSGRQFSNSRSEMNVSTLELGDSALYLCASSLRNGFWGGSNEQFFGPGTRLTVL.

This clonotype was detected only a few times. This sequence joins TRBV10-3 and TRBJ2-1; a weak D match, TRBD2 (7 bases). In germline, CDR1 is ENHRY, CDR2 SYGVKD. The CDR3 spans 15 residues. Trimming removed 6 bases at V and 5 bases at J, with 17 bases between. The CDR3 DNA follows: TGTGCCATCAGCCGCGGGGGCATTTCTCACAATGAGCAGTTCTTC. Protein: CAISRGGISHNEQFF.

This clonotype was seen ten or more times. V gene TRBV20-1 combines with J gene TRBJ2-1; a possible D gene is TRBD2 (5 bases). Germline-derived CDR1 and CDR2 are DFQATT and SNEGSKA (reference sequence). The CDR3 extends over 15 amino acids. Trimming left V 0 bases short and J 0 bases short, with 9 bases between. The CDR3 is CSAREMGSSYNEQFF. The CDR3 DNA sequence: TGCAGTGCTAGAGAGATGGGGAGCTCCTACAATGAGCAGTTCTTC.

The rearrangement links TRBV11-1 to TRBJ2-1; 15 positions match TRBD2. This CDR3 has 19 residues. In germline, CDR1 is SGHAT, CDR2 FQDESV (reference sequence). Trimming took 5 bases from V and 0 from J; bases not matched to a gene: 8. CDR3 sequence: CASSPRTSGGESSYNEQFF. CDR3 nucleotides: TGTGCCAGCAGCCCCAGGACTAGCGGGGGGGAGAGCTCCTACAATGAGCAGTTCTTC.